This TCR beta chain was obtained from a study of CD8+CD57+ T cells in acquired aplastic anemia. In patients chosen for sequencing, flow cytometry had shown CD8+CD57+ cell expansion. The use of genomic DNA as template underpinned the TCR beta VDJ and CDR3 profiling. From the reads, TCRdb called clonotypes with MiXCR, one entry per CDR3 protein. The sample carries approximately 180,000 distinct CDR3 sequences, 63% recorded once. The V and J ends lost 4 bases and 6 bases respectively, with 13 bases between them. The CDR3 spans 13 residues. Per the germline V gene, CDR1 is SGHTA and CDR2 is FQGNSA. This chain connects TRBV7-2 to TRBJ2-7; D is unresolved. The specimen sequenced was sorted CD4+, CD8+, or CD8+CD57+ T cells (not recorded which) from PBMCs. The origin of this receptor is a human donor with aplastic anemia. For the CDR3, the DNA is TGTGCCAGCAGCTCCAACCCAGGTGGCGAGCAGTACTTC. It specifies CASSSNPGGEQYF.